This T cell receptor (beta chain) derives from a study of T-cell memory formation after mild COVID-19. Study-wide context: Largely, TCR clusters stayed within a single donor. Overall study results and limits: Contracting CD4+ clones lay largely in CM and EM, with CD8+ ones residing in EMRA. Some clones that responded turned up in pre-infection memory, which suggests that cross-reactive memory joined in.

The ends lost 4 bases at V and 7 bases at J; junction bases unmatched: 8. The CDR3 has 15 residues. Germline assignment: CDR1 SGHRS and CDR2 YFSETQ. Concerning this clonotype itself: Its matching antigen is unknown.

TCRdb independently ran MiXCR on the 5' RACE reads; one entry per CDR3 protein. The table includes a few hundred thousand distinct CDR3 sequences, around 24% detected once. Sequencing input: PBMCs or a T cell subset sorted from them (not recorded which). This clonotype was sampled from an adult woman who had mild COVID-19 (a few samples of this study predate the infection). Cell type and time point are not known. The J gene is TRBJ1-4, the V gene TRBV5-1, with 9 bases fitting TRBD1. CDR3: CASSQTGGVGEKLFF. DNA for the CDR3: TGCGCCAGCAGCCAGACAGGGGGAGTCGGTGAAAAACTGTTTTTT. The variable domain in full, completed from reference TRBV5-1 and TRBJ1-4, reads KAGVTQTPRYLIKTRGQQVTLSCSPISGHRSVSWYQQTPGQGLQFLFEYFSETQRNKGNFPGRFSGRQFSNSRSEMNVSTLELGDSALYLCASSQTGGVGEKLFFGSGTQLSVL.